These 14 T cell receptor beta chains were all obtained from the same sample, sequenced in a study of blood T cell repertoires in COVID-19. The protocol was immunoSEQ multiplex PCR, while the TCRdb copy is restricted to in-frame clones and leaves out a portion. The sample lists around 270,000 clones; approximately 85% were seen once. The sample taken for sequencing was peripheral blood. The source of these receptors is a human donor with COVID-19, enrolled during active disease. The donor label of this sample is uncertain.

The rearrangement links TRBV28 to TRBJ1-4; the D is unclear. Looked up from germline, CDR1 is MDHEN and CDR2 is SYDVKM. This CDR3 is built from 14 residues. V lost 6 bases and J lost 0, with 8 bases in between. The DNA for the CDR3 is TGTGCCAGCAGCCGAGTTGCAACTAATGAAAAACTGTTTTTT. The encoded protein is CASSRVATNEKLFF.

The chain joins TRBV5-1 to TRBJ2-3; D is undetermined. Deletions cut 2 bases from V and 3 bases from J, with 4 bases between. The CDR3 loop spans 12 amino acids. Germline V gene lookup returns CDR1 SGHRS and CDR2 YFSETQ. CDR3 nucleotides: TGCGCCAGCAGCTTTCGGACAGATACGCAGTATTTT. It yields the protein CASSFRTDTQYF.

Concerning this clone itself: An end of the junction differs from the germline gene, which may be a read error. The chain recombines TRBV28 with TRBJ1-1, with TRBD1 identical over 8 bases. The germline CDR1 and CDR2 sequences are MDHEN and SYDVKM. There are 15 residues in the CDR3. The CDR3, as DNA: TGTGCCAGCAGCCAGACAGGGGCCATGAACGCTGAAGCTTTCTTT. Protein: CASSQTGAMNAEAFF.

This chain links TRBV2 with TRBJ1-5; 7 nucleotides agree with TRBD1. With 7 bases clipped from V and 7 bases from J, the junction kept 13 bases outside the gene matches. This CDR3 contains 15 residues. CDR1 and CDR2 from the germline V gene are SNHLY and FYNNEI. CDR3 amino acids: CASILEEGARQPQHF. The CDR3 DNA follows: TGTGCCAGCATCTTGGAGGAGGGGGCAAGGCAGCCCCAGCATTTT.

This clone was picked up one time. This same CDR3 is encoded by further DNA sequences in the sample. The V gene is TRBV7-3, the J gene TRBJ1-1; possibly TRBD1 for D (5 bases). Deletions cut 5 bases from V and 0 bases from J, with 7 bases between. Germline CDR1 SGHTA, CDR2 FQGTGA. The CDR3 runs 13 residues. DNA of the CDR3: TGTGCCAGCAGCAGACAGTTGAACACTGAAGCTTTCTTT. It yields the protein CASSRQLNTEAFF.

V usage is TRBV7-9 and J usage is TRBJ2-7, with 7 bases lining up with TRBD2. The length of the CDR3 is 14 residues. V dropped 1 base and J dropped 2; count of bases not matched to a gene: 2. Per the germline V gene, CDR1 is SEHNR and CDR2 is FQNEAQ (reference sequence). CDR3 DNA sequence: TGTGCCAGCAGCTTAGGCGGGAGTACCTACGAGCAGTACTTC. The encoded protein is CASSLGGSTYEQYF.

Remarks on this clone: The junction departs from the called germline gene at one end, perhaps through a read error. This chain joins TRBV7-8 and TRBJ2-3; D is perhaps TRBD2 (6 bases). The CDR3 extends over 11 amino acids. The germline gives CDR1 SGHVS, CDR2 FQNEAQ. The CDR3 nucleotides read TGTGCCAGCAGCTTCGCCGGGACTCCTTTTTTT. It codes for CASSFAGTPFF.

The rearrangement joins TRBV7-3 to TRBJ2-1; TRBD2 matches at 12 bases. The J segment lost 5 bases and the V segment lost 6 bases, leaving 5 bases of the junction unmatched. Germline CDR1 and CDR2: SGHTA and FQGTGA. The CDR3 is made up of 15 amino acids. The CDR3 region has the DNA TGTGCCAGCAGTCCCGGACTAGCGGGAAACAATGAGCAGTTCTTC. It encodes CASSPGLAGNNEQFF.

DNA of the CDR3: TGTGCCAGCAGTGAGGCTCGGGGTTCACCCCTCCACTTT. It specifies CASSEARGSPLHF. The rearrangement uses TRBV6-4 and TRBJ1-6; D is undetermined. The CDR3 sequence is 13 residues long. Germline loops: CDR1 MRHNA, CDR2 SNTAGT. V lost 3 bases, J lost 9 bases, and 9 bases lay in between.

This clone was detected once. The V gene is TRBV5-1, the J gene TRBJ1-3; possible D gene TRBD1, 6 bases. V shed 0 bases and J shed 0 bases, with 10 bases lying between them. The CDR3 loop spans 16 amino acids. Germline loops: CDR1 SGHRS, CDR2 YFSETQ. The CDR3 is CASSLAGRGSGNTIYF. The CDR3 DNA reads TGCGCCAGCAGCTTGGCCGGCAGGGGCTCTGGAAACACCATATATTTT.

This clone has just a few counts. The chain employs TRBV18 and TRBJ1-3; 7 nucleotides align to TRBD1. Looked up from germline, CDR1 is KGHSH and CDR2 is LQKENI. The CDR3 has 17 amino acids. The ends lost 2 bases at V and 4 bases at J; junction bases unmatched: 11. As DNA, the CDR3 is TGTGCCAGCTCACCAGAGGGACAGCCCTCTTTAGGAAACACCATATATTTT. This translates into CASSPEGQPSLGNTIYF.

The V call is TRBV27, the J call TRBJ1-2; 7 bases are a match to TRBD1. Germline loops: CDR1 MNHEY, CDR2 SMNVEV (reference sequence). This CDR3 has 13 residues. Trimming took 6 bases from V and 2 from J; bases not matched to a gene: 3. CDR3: CASSQDRNYGYTF. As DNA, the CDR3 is TGTGCCAGCAGCCAGGACAGGAACTATGGCTACACCTTC.

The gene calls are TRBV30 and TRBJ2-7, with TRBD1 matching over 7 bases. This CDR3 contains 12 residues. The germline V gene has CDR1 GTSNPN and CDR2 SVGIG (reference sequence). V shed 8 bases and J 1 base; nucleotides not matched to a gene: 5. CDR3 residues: CAGGQSSYEQYF. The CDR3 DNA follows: TGTGCCGGGGGACAGTCTTCCTACGAGCAGTACTTC.

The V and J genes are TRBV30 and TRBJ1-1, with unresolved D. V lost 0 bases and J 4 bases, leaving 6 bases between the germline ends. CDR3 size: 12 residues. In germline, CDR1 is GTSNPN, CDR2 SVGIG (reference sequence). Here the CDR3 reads CAWSVLFTEAFF. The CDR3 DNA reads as TGTGCCTGGAGTGTACTTTTCACTGAAGCTTTCTTT.